Sequencing of this TCR beta chain was carried out in a study of T cell responses to AZD1222 COVID-19 vaccine. Assay: immunoSEQ multiplex PCR; the TCRdb copy retains only in-frame clones and omits some. In the table there are around 150,000 clones, over 75% of which are singletons. The germline CDR1 and CDR2 sequences are SGHRS and YFSETQ. This CDR3 comprises 15 residues. With 1 base removed from V and 6 bases from J, the gap between germline ends came to 16 bases. The clonotype comes from an adult who received the MenACWY meningococcal vaccine as a control. V is TRBV5-1 and J is TRBJ1-2; D may be TRBD1 (6 bases). Sequences were derived from peripheral blood, sampled 28 days after the second dose of the MenACWY control vaccine. The CDR3 is CASSLTGNVANGYTF. CDR3 bases: TGCGCCAGCAGCTTGACAGGGAACGTCGCAAATGGCTACACCTTC.